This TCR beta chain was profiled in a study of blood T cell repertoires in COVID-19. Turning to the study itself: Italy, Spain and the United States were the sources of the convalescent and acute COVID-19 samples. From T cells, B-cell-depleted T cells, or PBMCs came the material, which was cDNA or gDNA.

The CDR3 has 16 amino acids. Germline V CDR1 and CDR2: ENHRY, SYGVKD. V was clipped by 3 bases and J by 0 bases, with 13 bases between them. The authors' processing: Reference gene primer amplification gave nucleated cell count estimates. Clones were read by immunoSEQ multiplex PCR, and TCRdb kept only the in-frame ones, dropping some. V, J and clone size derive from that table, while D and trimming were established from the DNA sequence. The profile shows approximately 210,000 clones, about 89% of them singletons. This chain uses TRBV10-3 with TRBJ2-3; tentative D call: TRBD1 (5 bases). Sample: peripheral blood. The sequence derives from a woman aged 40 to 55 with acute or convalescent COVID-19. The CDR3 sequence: CAISDEDRTSTDTQYF. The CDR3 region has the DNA TGTGCCATCAGTGACGAAGACAGAACTAGCACAGATACGCAGTATTTT.